The 30 T cell receptor beta chains below all came from one sample that was sequenced in a study of identical twins. TCRdb itself ran the 5' RACE reads through MiXCR, one entry per CDR3 protein. Among about 1.7 million distinct CDR3 sequences listed, under 35% were seen once. Sequencing used cord blood. Source of these receptors: a newborn girl in good health.

The chain couples TRBV27 to TRBJ1-4; no clear D. The CDR3 covers 11 residues. From germline, CDR1 is MNHEY and CDR2 SMNVEV (reference sequence). Trimming shortened V by 9 bases and J by 7 bases, and 9 bases separated the two germline ends. DNA of the CDR3: TGTGCCAGATCGGAGGGTGAAAAACTGTTTTTT. Its translation is CARSEGEKLFF.

The DNA for the CDR3 is TGTGCCAGCCGGGACAGGGTGATCTACGAGCAGTACTTC. This sequence encodes CASRDRVIYEQYF. J is TRBJ2-7 and V is TRBV28, with TRBD1 identical over 9 bases. The J segment lost 3 bases and the V segment lost 8 bases, leaving 5 bases of the junction unmatched. Looked up from germline, CDR1 is MDHEN and CDR2 is SYDVKM. The CDR3 contains 13 residues.

The chain joins TRBV7-9 to TRBJ2-2; D tentatively fits TRBD1 or TRBD2 (5 bases each). Germline V gene data show CDR1 as SEHNR and CDR2 as FQNEAQ (reference sequence). Trimming stripped 5 bases from V and 3 bases from J, with 19 bases between. This CDR3 contains 17 residues. This CDR3 reads CASSPFKGTLDTGELFF. The CDR3 DNA reads as TGTGCCAGCAGCCCATTCAAGGGGACCCTTGACACCGGGGAGCTGTTTTTT.

This clonotype was counted only a few times. This chain joins TRBV2 and TRBJ1-1, with D unresolved. CDR1 SNHLY and CDR2 FYNNEI come from the germline V gene. The CDR3 loop spans 14 amino acids. The ends were cut back, 1 base at V and 1 base at J, with 7 bases in the middle. CDR3 DNA sequence: TGTGCCAGCAGTGAAGGATCGGAGAACACTGAAGCTTTCTTT. Amino acids: CASSEGSENTEAFF.

This clonotype was found a few times. The CDR3 loop is CASSSREYHYNEQFF. CDR3 nucleotide sequence: TGTGCCAGCAGCTCCCGGGAGTATCATTACAATGAGCAGTTCTTC. V and J are TRBV7-8 and TRBJ2-1; possible D gene TRBD2, 6 bases. In germline, CDR1 is SGHVS, CDR2 FQNEAQ. The V gene lost 4 bases and the J gene lost 4 bases, with 14 bases spanning the gap. The CDR3 is made up of 15 amino acids.

The chain couples TRBV6-1 to TRBJ1-1; D gene unclear. This CDR3 is 12 amino acids long. The V gene's germline CDR1 is MNHNS and CDR2 SASEGT. Trimming took off 8 bases at V and 5 bases at J, with 12 bases between the two ends. The CDR3 DNA reads TGTGCCAGCTACAGTGGGGTTACTGAAGCTTTCTTT. Its translation: CASYSGVTEAFF.

The chain combines TRBV6-1 with TRBJ1-2; a weak D match, TRBD1 (5 bases). The CDR3 consists of 16 residues. Germline V CDR1 and CDR2: MNHNS, SASEGT. Trimming pared 2 bases from V and 7 bases from J, leaving 20 bases between. The CDR3 DNA sequence: TGTGCCAGCAGTGAAAGACCCCCGGGACGAGCTTTTGGCTACACCTTC. This translates into CASSERPPGRAFGYTF.

This clonotype has a handful of counts. The CDR3 sequence: CSATTGRDQPQHF. DNA of the CDR3: TGCAGTGCAACGACAGGAAGGGATCAGCCCCAGCATTTT. The chain recombines TRBV20-1 with TRBJ1-5, with D possibly matching TRBD1 (6 bases). The V and J ends lost 6 bases and 5 bases respectively, with 14 bases between them. CDR3 length: 13 amino acids. Germline V gene data show CDR1 as DFQATT and CDR2 as SNEGSKA (reference sequence).

A single count supports this clonotype. One end of the junction is discordant with germline, which a read error may explain. V gene TRBV12-3 or TRBV12-4 combines with J gene TRBJ2-3; 12 nucleotides agree with TRBD2. The CDR3 is 15 amino acids. In DNA form, the CDR3 reads TGTGCCAGCAGTCCAAGACTAGCGGGAGTGGATACGGAGTATTTT. It specifies CASSPRLAGVDTEYF.

This clonotype was found once. Germline and junction disagree at one end, which may indicate a read error. This CDR3 is CSVGQRDQPKHF. CDR3 nucleotides: TGCAGCGTGGGACAGAGGGATCAGCCCAAGCATTTT. The chain uses TRBV29-1 and TRBJ1-5; 7 bases map to TRBD1. Germline-derived CDR1 and CDR2 are SQVTM and ANQGSEA. The CDR3 runs to 12 residues.

This clonotype was seen more than once but under ten times. The chain carries TRBV12-3 or TRBV12-4 and TRBJ2-5; no reliable D call. The end of the DNA is better explained by TRBJ2-1, so the J call may be wrong. The CDR3 runs 14 residues. This CDR3 reads CASSLQAYQETQFF. CDR3 nucleotides: TGTGCCAGCAGTTTACAGGCGTACCAAGAGACCCAGTTCTTC.

CDR3 bases: TGCAGTGCTCGCGGGGGGCGTAGGAACACTGAAGCTTTCTTT. It specifies CSARGGRRNTEAFF. J is TRBJ1-1 and V is TRBV20-1; possible D gene TRBD1, 6 bases. Per germline, CDR1 DFQATT and CDR2 SNEGSKA (reference sequence). V was cut by 5 bases and J by 1 base, with 14 bases left in between. This CDR3 is 14 amino acids long.

Turning to this clonotype: A much bigger clone sits one base away, suggesting this may be a read error. The gene calls are TRBV13 and TRBJ1-2; D is unresolved. Germline V gives CDR1 PRHDT, CDR2 FYEKMQ (reference sequence). This CDR3 region has 14 residues. The CDR3 DNA follows: TGTGCCAGCATCTTAGGAGGGTTTAACTATGGCTACACCTTC. Amino acids: CASILGGFNYGYTF.

The chain couples TRBV10-3 to TRBJ2-7, with TRBD1 matching over 7 bases. Germline CDR1 ENHRY, CDR2 SYGVKD. The CDR3 totals 14 residues. V trimming: 7 bases; J trimming: 2 bases; junction bases outside the gene matches: 8. CDR3 nucleotide sequence: TGTGCCATCACCTCGACAGGGTCCCCCTACGAGCAGTACTTC. This sequence encodes CAITSTGSPYEQYF.

This clonotype was detected a few times. The chain couples TRBV7-9 to TRBJ2-1; a weak D match, TRBD2 (5 bases). Germline CDR1 is SEHNR and CDR2 is FQNEAQ (reference sequence). V was cut by 2 bases and J by 3 bases, with 14 bases left in between. This CDR3 is built from 16 residues. The CDR3 sequence: CASSLKYGNLYNEQFF. In DNA form, the CDR3 reads TGTGCCAGCAGCTTAAAGTACGGGAATCTCTACAATGAGCAGTTCTTC.

V and J are TRBV12-3 or TRBV12-4 and TRBJ2-4; 9 bases line up with TRBD2. Trimming cost V 2 bases and J 7 bases; bases outside gene matches: 6. The CDR3 is made up of 15 amino acids. The CDR3 region has the DNA TGTGCCAGCAGTTTAAGGAGCGGGGGGACTAACATTCAGTACTTC. It yields the protein CASSLRSGGTNIQYF.

J is TRBJ2-5 and V is TRBV10-3; 8 nucleotides match TRBD2. The DNA end is a closer match to TRBJ2-1, so the J assignment may be wrong. Germline V gene data show CDR1 as ENHRY and CDR2 as SYGVKD. The CDR3 is 13 amino acids. CDR3 in amino acids: CAIRREVQETQFF. The DNA for the CDR3 is TGTGCCATCAGGCGGGAGGTCCAAGAGACCCAGTTCTTC.

A few counts support this clonotype. This sequence joins TRBV28 and TRBJ2-7; 9 bases are shared with TRBD2. The CDR3 has 15 residues. Germline loops: CDR1 MDHEN, CDR2 SYDVKM. V dropped 3 bases and J dropped 2; count of bases not matched to a gene: 5. The CDR3 sequence is CASSFPTSGPYEQYF. Written as DNA, the CDR3 is TGTGCCAGCAGTTTCCCGACTAGCGGACCCTACGAGCAGTACTTC.

This clonotype was detected only a few times. The V and J genes are TRBV5-1 and TRBJ2-5; D perhaps matches TRBD2 (5 bases). The CDR3 length is 13 residues. CDR1 and CDR2 from the germline V gene are SGHRS and YFSETQ. Trimming cost V 2 bases and J 3 bases, with 8 bases left between them. The DNA of the CDR3 is TGCGCCAGCAGCTTTGAGAGGGAAGAGACCCAGTACTTC. Translation gives CASSFEREETQYF.

The gene calls are TRBV2 and TRBJ1-6, with D possibly matching TRBD1 (5 bases). With 4 bases removed from V and 0 bases from J, the gap between germline ends came to 10 bases. The CDR3 runs 16 residues. Germline V gene data show CDR1 as SNHLY and CDR2 as FYNNEI. In DNA form, the CDR3 reads TGTGCCAGCAGTGTATCAGGGAGCTCCTATAATTCACCCCTCCACTTT. Its translation is CASSVSGSSYNSPLHF.

Only a few counts were recorded for this clonotype. CDR3: CASSYRGQGNTEAFF. The DNA of the CDR3 is TGTGCCAGCAGTTACCGAGGACAGGGCAACACTGAAGCTTTCTTT. V usage is TRBV6-6 and J usage is TRBJ1-1, with 8 nucleotides matching TRBD1. The germline gives CDR1 MNHNY, CDR2 SVGAGI (reference sequence). The V gene end was trimmed by 2 bases and the J gene end by 2 bases; junction bases not matched to a gene: 4. This CDR3 contains 15 residues.

This clonotype was seen at least ten times. The chain uses TRBV12-3 or TRBV12-4 and TRBJ1-2; tentative D call: TRBD1 (6 bases). Trimming took 3 bases from V and 5 from J, leaving 13 bases between them. The CDR3 is 14 amino acids. CDR3 nucleotides: TGTGCCAGCAGTTTGACAGGAAGTCCTTATGGCTACACCTTC. It encodes CASSLTGSPYGYTF.

V is TRBV28 and J is TRBJ2-3; 8 positions match TRBD2. This CDR3 comprises 15 residues. Losses at the gene ends were 6 bases for V and 5 bases for J; bases not matched to a gene: 10. Per germline, CDR1 MDHEN and CDR2 SYDVKM. CDR3 residues: CASRRSGSFGDTQYF. The DNA for the CDR3 is TGTGCCAGCAGAAGAAGCGGGAGTTTTGGAGATACGCAGTATTTT.

The chain recombines TRBV5-1 with TRBJ2-3; 7 bases map to TRBD2. V shed 1 base and J 6 bases; nucleotides not matched to a gene: 8. CDR1 is SGHRS, CDR2 YFSETQ, per germline. CDR3 size: 15 residues. In DNA form, the CDR3 reads TGCGCCAGCAGCTTGTACACTAGCGCCGTGGATACGCAGTATTTT. It is translated as CASSLYTSAVDTQYF.

This chain joins TRBV20-1 and TRBJ2-7; D not resolved. The CDR3 is made up of 14 amino acids. Trimming cost V 0 bases and J 7 bases, with 16 bases left between them. CDR1 and CDR2 from the germline V gene are DFQATT and SNEGSKA (reference sequence). As DNA, the CDR3 is TGCAGTGCTAGAGACGGTCTGGCTAGTAATGAGCAGTACTTC. Protein: CSARDGLASNEQYF.

This clonotype was detected a few times. The V gene is TRBV10-2, the J gene TRBJ2-7, with a possible D match to TRBD2 (6 bases). The CDR3 totals 15 residues. Trimming cost V 2 bases and J 2 bases, with 13 bases left between them. The germline V gene has CDR1 WSHSY and CDR2 SAAADI. Here the CDR3 reads CASSEKGGVPYEQYF. CDR3 bases: TGCGCCAGCAGTGAGAAGGGCGGGGTCCCCTACGAGCAGTACTTC.

This clonotype was seen only a few times. The rearrangement uses TRBV7-9 and TRBJ2-1, with D perhaps assigned TRBD1 or TRBD2 (6 bases each). This CDR3 has 15 residues. With 5 bases removed from V and 4 bases from J, the gap between germline ends came to 15 bases. The V gene's germline CDR1 is SEHNR and CDR2 FQNEAQ (reference sequence). The CDR3 DNA is TGTGCCAGCAGCCTTCAGGGGAGGATTTACAATGAGCAGTTCTTC. Its translation is CASSLQGRIYNEQFF. The full variable domain, completed using reference TRBV7-9 and TRBJ2-1, is DTGVSQNPRHKITKRGQNVTFRCDPISEHNRLYWYRQTLGQGPEFLTYFQNEAQLEKSRLLSDRFSAERPKGSFSTLEIQRTEQGDSAMYLCASSLQGRIYNEQFFGPGTRLTVL.

As for this clonotype: This clone may be a read error of a much larger clone one base away. V is TRBV10-3 and J is TRBJ2-1; 10 positions match TRBD1. The CDR3 contains 13 residues. The V gene's germline CDR1 is ENHRY and CDR2 SYGVKD. CDR3 region: CAIRTGGYNEQLF. As DNA, the CDR3 is TGTGCCATCAGGACAGGGGGCTACAATGAGCAGTTGTTC.

This chain joins TRBV29-1 and TRBJ2-1; TRBD1 might be the D (5 bases). Trimming cost V 3 bases and J 9 bases, with 15 bases left between them. From germline, CDR1 is SQVTM and CDR2 ANQGSEA. The CDR3 has 13 amino acids. Here the CDR3 reads CSVDPPGLPEQFF. DNA for the CDR3: TGCAGCGTTGATCCCCCAGGGCTTCCTGAGCAGTTCTTC.

This clonotype came up a few times. The V gene is TRBV6-5, the J gene TRBJ2-6, with no clear D. The germline V gene has CDR1 MNHEY and CDR2 SVGAGI. V was cut by 2 bases and J by 2 bases, with 19 bases left in between. The CDR3 is made up of 19 amino acids. The CDR3 loop reads CASSYRRALRPPGANVLTF. The CDR3 DNA follows: TGTGCCAGCAGTTACCGACGGGCACTTAGACCCCCTGGGGCCAACGTCCTGACTTTC.